These 15 T cell receptor beta chains share one sample of origin, sequenced in a study of T cell responses to AZD1222 COVID-19 vaccine. The protocol was immunoSEQ multiplex PCR, while the TCRdb copy is restricted to in-frame clones and leaves out a portion. Seen here are about 270,000 clones, 90% to 95% observed once, and the top ten hold 0.55%. Sample: peripheral blood, taken 28 days after the second AZD1222 dose. The origin of the receptors is an adult who received the AZD1222 COVID-19 vaccine.

The chain employs TRBV28 and TRBJ1-5; D is unclear. This CDR3 spans 14 amino acids. Trimming left V 4 bases short and J 5 bases short, with 12 bases between. The germline gives CDR1 MDHEN, CDR2 SYDVKM. CDR3 region: CASSSPTLYQPQHF. DNA of the CDR3: TGTGCCAGCAGTTCGCCGACACTTTATCAGCCCCAGCATTTT.

The gene calls are TRBV15 and TRBJ2-3; 13 nucleotides align to TRBD2. Losses at the gene ends were 1 base for V and 4 bases for J; bases not matched to a gene: 8. CDR1 LNHNV and CDR2 YYDKDF come from the germline V gene (reference sequence). CDR3 size: 18 residues. The CDR3 protein is CATSRARRLAGGSDTQYF. The CDR3 nucleotides read TGTGCCACCAGCAGAGCGAGGAGACTAGCGGGGGGTTCAGATACGCAGTATTTT.

The J gene is TRBJ1-1, the V gene TRBV2, with 7 bases identical to TRBD1. CDR3 length: 12 residues. Germline V gene lookup returns CDR1 SNHLY and CDR2 FYNNEI. V trimming: 6 bases; J trimming: 6 bases; junction bases outside the gene matches: 4. CDR3 DNA: TGTGCCAGCAGAGGGGACAGCCCTGAAGCTTTCTTT. Translating it yields CASRGDSPEAFF. Full variable domain (outside the CDR3, taken from reference TRBV2 and TRBJ1-1): EPEVTQTPSHQVTQMGQEVILRCVPISNHLYFYWYRQILGQKVEFLVSFYNNEISEKSEIFDDQFSVERPDGSNFTLKIRSTKLEDSAMYFCASRGDSPEAFFGQGTRLTVV.

This chain links TRBV10-3 with TRBJ2-7; 10 bases match TRBD2. The CDR3 sequence is 14 residues long. Germline V gives CDR1 ENHRY, CDR2 SYGVKD. V trimming: 3 bases; J trimming: 7 bases; junction bases outside the gene matches: 6. The CDR3 spells CAISEQREGTEQYF. In DNA form, the CDR3 reads TGTGCCATCAGTGAACAGCGGGAGGGGACAGAGCAGTACTTC.

This clone was detected only once. The chain carries TRBV2 and TRBJ1-4; no clear D gene. The CDR3 covers 13 residues. The germline CDR1 and CDR2 sequences are SNHLY and FYNNEI. Trimming removed 11 bases from V and 0 bases from J, with 10 bases in between. The CDR3 nucleotides read TGTGCCTGGTCACGCTCAACTAATGAAAAACTGTTTTTT. This sequence encodes CAWSRSTNEKLFF.

The rearrangement joins TRBV4-1 to TRBJ1-4; D not certain. Trimming took off 4 bases at V and 0 bases at J, with 9 bases between the two ends. The germline gives CDR1 MGHRA, CDR2 YSYEKL. The CDR3 loop spans 15 amino acids. The CDR3 reads CASSPFWTTNEKLFF. DNA of the CDR3: TGCGCCAGCAGCCCTTTTTGGACAACTAATGAAAAACTGTTTTTT.

The chain carries TRBV3-1 (or the pseudogene TRBV3-2) and TRBJ1-4, with D tentatively TRBD1 (5 bases). CDR3 length: 15 residues. Trimming took off 0 bases at V and 7 bases at J, with 12 bases between the two ends. Germline V gene sequence: CDR1 LGHDT, CDR2 YNNKEL (reference sequence). The CDR3 sequence is CASSQEYRGGEKLFF. CDR3 nucleotides: TGTGCCAGCAGCCAAGAATATCGGGGGGGTGAAAAACTGTTTTTT.

The DNA of the CDR3 is TGCGCCAGCAGCGGGGAGGGCTATACCGGAGAGACCCAGTACTTC. Residues: CASSGEGYTGETQYF. The chain recombines TRBV5-1 with TRBJ2-5; 7 bases match TRBD2. The CDR3 covers 15 residues. Germline CDR1 SGHRS, CDR2 YFSETQ. After removal of 4 bases from V and 4 bases from J, the junction contained 10 bases not matched to a gene.

The rearrangement uses TRBV2 and TRBJ1-3, with D tentatively TRBD1 (5 bases). The V gene lost 1 base and the J gene lost 4 bases, with 8 bases spanning the gap. The CDR3 contains 14 residues. Germline CDR1 and CDR2: SNHLY and FYNNEI. The CDR3, as DNA: TGTGCCAGCAGTGAAGGCAGGGCGGGAAACACCATATATTTT. As protein: CASSEGRAGNTIYF.

This chain connects TRBV29-1 to TRBJ1-3; D is unclear. Trimming removed 5 bases at V and 3 bases at J, with 5 bases between. The CDR3 loop spans 11 amino acids. Germline CDR1 is SQVTM and CDR2 is ANQGSEA. CDR3 DNA: TGCAGCGTTTCCGATGGAAACACCATATATTTT. The encoded protein is CSVSDGNTIYF.

The J gene is TRBJ1-1, the V gene TRBV6-5, with D perhaps TRBD1 (6 bases). CDR1 and CDR2 (germline): MNHEY, SVGAGI. Trimming shortened V by 2 bases and J by 3 bases, and 10 bases separated the two germline ends. The CDR3 runs 14 residues. The CDR3 coding sequence is TGTGCCAGCAGTTACACCCCAGGGGACACTGAAGCTTTCTTT. Its protein product is CASSYTPGDTEAFF.

The genes are TRBV10-3 and TRBJ1-2; perhaps TRBD1 as D (6 bases). Trimming removed 5 bases at V and 5 bases at J, with 9 bases between. Germline CDR1 is ENHRY and CDR2 is SYGVKD. The CDR3 is made up of 12 amino acids. CDR3: CAISIQGYGYTF. CDR3 coding DNA: TGTGCCATCAGTATACAGGGATATGGCTACACCTTC.

This chain uses TRBV3-1 (or the pseudogene TRBV3-2) with TRBJ2-2, with 11 bases that match TRBD1. This CDR3 spans 17 amino acids. V lost 6 bases, J lost 5 bases, and 11 bases stayed unmatched. Germline loops: CDR1 LGHDT, CDR2 YNNKEL (reference sequence). The CDR3 is CASSPGPGQGGTGELFF. CDR3 in DNA: TGTGCCAGCAGTCCTGGACCGGGACAGGGGGGAACCGGGGAGCTGTTTTTT.

This chain uses TRBV3-1 (or the pseudogene TRBV3-2) with TRBJ1-5; D remains unclear. The CDR3 length is 13 residues. Germline lookup yields CDR1 LGHDT and CDR2 YNNKEL (reference sequence). V was clipped by 3 bases and J by 6 bases, with 9 bases between them. The CDR3 DNA sequence: TGTGCCAGCAGCCAGTACAAGAGTCAGCCCCAGCATTTT. It yields the protein CASSQYKSQPQHF.

CDR3 sequence (DNA): TGCGCCAGCAGCCAAGGCCCCCGGAAGAACACTGAAGCTTTCTTT. Translated: CASSQGPRKNTEAFF. This sequence joins TRBV4-1 and TRBJ1-1, with D hard to call. This CDR3 comprises 15 residues. Germline V gene sequence: CDR1 MGHRA, CDR2 YSYEKL. V was shortened by 1 base and J by 1 base, with 10 bases between the two germline ends.